This passage covers 12 T cell receptor beta chains from one sample sequenced in a study of cytomegalovirus exposure and HLA in healthy donors. 60 Vbeta and 13 Jbeta primers were used in PCR. Assay used: immunoSEQ multiplex PCR; TCRdb lists only in-frame clones, some missing. The sample has tens of thousands of clones; less than 80% are singletons. Sequencing was carried out using PBMCs. The receptor set was obtained from a woman between 35 and 50 years old in good health and CMV-seropositive.

This clone was counted a few times. This rearrangement joins TRBV5-4 to TRBJ1-1; the D is unclear. CDR3 size: 13 residues. V lost 0 bases and J 0 bases, leaving 3 bases between the germline ends. In germline, CDR1 is SGHNT, CDR2 YYREEE (reference sequence). CDR3 protein: CASSLELNTEAFF. The DNA for the CDR3 is TGTGCCAGCAGCTTGGAGCTGAACACTGAAGCTTTCTTT.

This chain links TRBV7-9 with TRBJ1-5; D unclear. The germline V gene has CDR1 SEHNR and CDR2 FQNEAQ (reference sequence). CDR3 size: 13 residues. Between the trimmed V and J ends, which lost 4 bases and 5 bases, there was a span of 9 bases. The CDR3 sequence: CASSSGDDQPQHF. The CDR3 DNA reads as TGTGCCAGCAGCTCGGGAGATGATCAGCCCCAGCATTTT.

The V and J genes are TRBV11-2 and TRBJ2-3; D is unclear. The CDR3 has 17 residues. CDR1 and CDR2 (germline): SGHAT, FQNNGV. With 6 bases removed from V and 3 bases from J, the gap between germline ends came to 22 bases. CDR3 amino acids: CASSKILTPYSTDTQYF. CDR3 sequence (DNA): TGTGCCAGCAGTAAAATACTTACCCCCTATAGTACAGATACGCAGTATTTT.

This rearrangement joins TRBV11-2 to TRBJ1-3; 7 bases line up with TRBD1. Germline trimming cut 5 bases from V and 10 bases from J; bases unmatched to any gene: 11. CDR1 is SGHAT, CDR2 FQNNGV, per germline. CDR3 length equals 14 residues. The CDR3 loop is CASSPNPTGRTIYF. CDR3 DNA: TGTGCCAGCAGCCCAAACCCGACAGGGCGAACCATATATTTT.

V is TRBV5-1 and J is TRBJ1-4; 7 bases are shared with TRBD1. Germline V gives CDR1 SGHRS, CDR2 YFSETQ. This CDR3 is built from 15 residues. V dropped 3 bases and J dropped 7; count of bases not matched to a gene: 9. The CDR3 coding sequence is TGCGCCAGCAGCTCTCGCGGGGACAGCCTTGAAAAACTGTTTTTT. Encoded protein: CASSSRGDSLEKLFF.

J is TRBJ2-6 and V is TRBV29-1, with 8 positions matching TRBD1. The germline V gene encodes CDR1 SQVTM and CDR2 ANQGSEA. This CDR3 spans 16 amino acids. V shed 7 bases and J 0 bases; nucleotides not matched to a gene: 8. In DNA form, the CDR3 reads TGCAGCGCCGCGGACAGGGTGAGCTCTGGGGCCAACGTCCTGACTTTC. It is translated as CSAADRVSSGANVLTF.

The CDR3 sequence is CASSPVSSYEQYF. For the CDR3, the DNA is TGCGCCAGCAGCCCGGTTAGTTCCTACGAGCAGTACTTC. The rearrangement uses TRBV5-1 and TRBJ2-7; no definite D call. This CDR3 spans 13 amino acids. CDR1 SGHRS and CDR2 YFSETQ come from the germline V gene. Trimming shortened V by 4 bases and J by 1 base, and 9 bases separated the two germline ends.

The chain joins TRBV18 to TRBJ1-1; 8 positions agree with TRBD1. V lost 1 base, J lost 3 bases, and 4 bases stayed unmatched. The CDR3 consists of 15 residues. Per germline, CDR1 KGHSH and CDR2 LQKENI. The CDR3 is CASSPQTGEDTEAFF. The CDR3 DNA follows: TGTGCCAGCTCACCACAGACAGGGGAAGACACTGAAGCTTTCTTT. The entire variable domain, with the rest obtained from reference TRBV18 and TRBJ1-1, is as follows: NAGVMQNPRHLVRRRGQEARLRCSPMKGHSHVYWYRQLPEEGLKFMVYLQKENIIDESGMPKERFSAEFPKEGPSILRIQQVVRGDSAAYFCASSPQTGEDTEAFFGQGTRLTVV.

The chain carries TRBV7-9 and TRBJ2-3; D remains ambiguous. From germline, CDR1 is SEHNR and CDR2 FQNEAQ (reference sequence). This CDR3 is built from 12 residues. For the CDR3, the DNA is TGTTCCATTTCGTTGTTCACAGATACGCAGTATTTT. Amino acid sequence: CSISLFTDTQYF.

The V call is TRBV7-9, the J call TRBJ1-4; no clear D gene. The CDR3 is 14 residues long. Germline lookup yields CDR1 SEHNR and CDR2 FQNEAQ (reference sequence). V dropped 4 bases and J dropped 7 bases, with 13 bases sitting between them. CDR3 protein: CASSSGNRGEKLFF. The CDR3 bases are TGTGCCAGCAGCTCGGGGAATCGGGGTGAAAAACTGTTTTTT.

This chain joins TRBV7-9 and TRBJ2-3; 9 positions match TRBD2. Looked up from germline, CDR1 is SEHNR and CDR2 is FQNEAQ (reference sequence). This CDR3 region has 15 residues. With 3 bases clipped from V and 2 bases from J, the junction kept 3 bases outside the gene matches. CDR3 loop: CASSFLAGYTDTQYF. CDR3 sequence (DNA): TGTGCCAGCAGCTTTCTAGCGGGGTACACAGATACGCAGTATTTT.

The chain couples TRBV5-6 to TRBJ2-3, with a tentative D call TRBD2 (5 bases). This CDR3 is 14 amino acids long. Trimming removed 2 bases at V and 2 bases at J, with 9 bases between. CDR1 is SGHDT and CDR2 is YYEEEE in the germline V gene. CDR3 DNA sequence: TGTGCCAGCAGCTTCGGGGTAAACACAGATACGCAGTATTTT. Protein sequence: CASSFGVNTDTQYF.